The 27 T cell receptor beta chains below were found in one sample sequenced in a study of beta chain features in type 1 diabetes. The study reverse transcribed the entire isolated RNA, so it sequenced expressed TCRB transcripts. Using immunoSEQ multiplex PCR, the repertoire was profiled, and TCRdb retains in-frame clones only, with some absent. This sample yields under 450,000 clones, of which around 16% are seen a single time; under 0.02% belongs to the top ten. The sequencing sample was made of naive CD4+ T cells from blood. The receptor source for this set is a woman between 18 and 30 years old in good health.

This clone occurred a few times. The CDR3 nucleotides are TGTGCCAGCAGCCTCCTAGCGGGAACCACAGATACGCAGTATTTT. It translates to CASSLLAGTTDTQYF. V is TRBV7-2 and J is TRBJ2-3; 9 bases map to TRBD2. CDR3 length: 15 residues. V gave up 5 bases and J gave up 2 bases; unmatched junction bases: 5. Germline V gives CDR1 SGHTA, CDR2 FQGNSA.

Only a few counts were recorded for this clone. The sample holds other DNA sequences that translate to the same CDR3. The chain carries TRBV18 and TRBJ1-2; tentative D call: TRBD1 (5 bases). Germline CDR1 and CDR2: KGHSH and LQKENI. This CDR3 has 13 residues. The V gene lost 6 bases and the J gene lost 1 base, with 9 bases spanning the gap. CDR3 sequence (DNA): TGTGCCAGCTCCCAGACAGATAACTATGGCTACACCTTC. It translates to CASSQTDNYGYTF.

The chain is built from TRBV25-1 and TRBJ1-1, with 7 bases lining up with TRBD1. Germline V gene data show CDR1 as MGHDK and CDR2 as SYGVNS. Trimming cost V 7 bases and J 1 base; bases outside gene matches: 3. The CDR3 has 13 residues. CDR3 bases: TGTGCCAGCACGGGACAGCCGAACACTGAAGCTTTCTTT. Its translation is CASTGQPNTEAFF.

This clone appeared a few times. V gene TRBV4-2 combines with J gene TRBJ2-1; 8 bases agree with TRBD2. The trim removed 0 bases at V and 0 bases at J, leaving 7 bases unmatched. CDR1 and CDR2 from the germline V gene are LGHNA and YNFKEQ. The CDR3 consists of 18 residues. In nucleotides, the CDR3 is TGTGCCAGCAGCCAAGAGAGTCCCAGCGGGAGCTCCTACAATGAGCAGTTCTTC. It specifies CASSQESPSGSSYNEQFF.

The chain employs TRBV28 and TRBJ2-1, with TRBD1 identical over 7 bases. The ends lost 4 bases at V and 8 bases at J; junction bases unmatched: 5. Germline assignment: CDR1 MDHEN and CDR2 SYDVKM. CDR3 size: 13 residues. The CDR3 here is CASSSIRGHEQFF. The CDR3 DNA reads TGTGCCAGCAGTTCAATAAGGGGGCATGAGCAGTTCTTC.

This chain joins TRBV9 and TRBJ2-7, with D hard to call. Deletions cut 4 bases from V and 5 bases from J, with 7 bases between. Germline loops: CDR1 SGDLS, CDR2 YYNGEE. The CDR3 contains 11 residues. In nucleotides, the CDR3 is TGTGCCAGCAGCTCCCAGAACGAGCAGTACTTC. As protein: CASSSQNEQYF.

This chain's CDR3 is CASSLSLAGVNEQYF. The CDR3 DNA reads TGTGCCAGCAGTTTATCCCTAGCGGGAGTTAACGAGCAGTACTTC. The V and J genes are TRBV28 and TRBJ2-7; 10 bases agree with TRBD2. The CDR3 runs 15 residues. Germline CDR1 and CDR2: MDHEN and SYDVKM. The V and J ends lost 1 base and 5 bases, in that order; junction bases with no gene match: 5.

This chain links TRBV7-9 with TRBJ2-1; 7 positions agree with TRBD2. The CDR3 is 14 residues long. In germline, CDR1 is SEHNR, CDR2 FQNEAQ (reference sequence). V was clipped by 5 bases and J by 2 bases; unmatched bases: 3. Written as DNA, the CDR3 is TGTGCCAGCAGCGGGACTACTCCCTACAATGAGCAGTTCTTC. Residues: CASSGTTPYNEQFF. Supplemented by reference TRBV7-9 and TRBJ2-1, the full variable domain reads DTGVSQNPRHKITKRGQNVTFRCDPISEHNRLYWYRQTLGQGPEFLTYFQNEAQLEKSRLLSDRFSAERPKGSFSTLEIQRTEQGDSAMYLCASSGTTPYNEQFFGPGTRLTVL.

The rearrangement uses TRBV11-3 and TRBJ2-1, with D possibly being TRBD2 (6 bases). The CDR3 is made up of 13 amino acids. Trimming pared 4 bases from V and 6 bases from J, leaving 10 bases between. Germline CDR1 is SGHNT and CDR2 is YENEEA. CDR3 in amino acids: CASSSGLFNEQFF. The CDR3 DNA follows: TGTGCCAGCAGCTCGGGACTGTTCAATGAGCAGTTCTTC.

V usage is TRBV7-3 and J usage is TRBJ2-3; tentative D call: TRBD1 (6 bases). This CDR3 is built from 15 residues. With 5 bases removed from V and 1 base from J, the gap between germline ends came to 13 bases. Germline V CDR1 and CDR2: SGHTA, FQGTGA. The CDR3 DNA reads TGTGCCAGCAGCCCCAGGGGCGGAGGCACAGATACGCAGTATTTT. This codes for CASSPRGGGTDTQYF.

The chain is built from TRBV6-5 and TRBJ2-2; 7 bases are shared with TRBD1. Unmatched junction bases numbered 8, after V lost 5 bases and J lost 5 bases. The CDR3 has 15 residues. Germline V gene sequence: CDR1 MNHEY, CDR2 SVGAGI. CDR3 loop: CASSTRTGRTGELFF. DNA of the CDR3: TGTGCCAGCAGTACACGGACAGGAAGAACCGGGGAGCTGTTTTTT.

The chain is built from TRBV29-1 and TRBJ1-1; TRBD1 agrees at 9 bases. Germline CDR1 SQVTM, CDR2 ANQGSEA. V dropped 7 bases and J dropped 1; count of bases not matched to a gene: 4. The CDR3 extends over 13 amino acids. The CDR3 nucleotides are TGCAGCGGGATGGACAGGGGGAACACTGAAGCTTTCTTT. As protein: CSGMDRGNTEAFF.

This clone was recorded a few times. This chain connects TRBV5-1 to TRBJ2-1, with TRBD2 identical over 8 bases. The CDR3 has 16 residues. Germline CDR1 is SGHRS and CDR2 is YFSETQ. Trimming took 0 bases from V and 5 from J; bases not matched to a gene: 7. The CDR3 region is CASSLARLAGNNEQFF. The CDR3 coding sequence is TGCGCCAGCAGCTTGGCCCGGCTAGCGGGCAACAATGAGCAGTTCTTC.

This rearrangement joins TRBV7-2 to TRBJ2-5; D uncertain. The CDR3 runs to 13 residues. Germline CDR1 reads SGHTA; CDR2 reads FQGNSA. V lost 0 bases and J 6 bases, leaving 8 bases between the germline ends. The CDR3 is CASSLANEKTQYF. The CDR3 DNA reads as TGTGCCAGCAGCTTAGCGAATGAGAAGACCCAGTACTTC.

Only a few counts were recorded for this clone. This chain connects TRBV27 to TRBJ1-2, with 8 bases fitting TRBD1. This CDR3 is built from 14 residues. Trimming removed 5 bases from V and 0 bases from J; junction bases left unmatched: 2. Germline values: CDR1 MNHEY, CDR2 SMNVEV (reference sequence). This CDR3 is CASSTTGANYGYTF. The CDR3 coding sequence is TGTGCCAGCAGTACGACAGGGGCTAACTATGGCTACACCTTC.

The chain is built from TRBV25-1 and TRBJ2-5; TRBD1 is a possible D gene (5 bases). The CDR3 contains 13 residues. The V end lost 3 bases, the J end lost 4 bases, and 9 bases lay between the germline ends. Looked up from germline, CDR1 is MGHDK and CDR2 is SYGVNS. CDR3 DNA sequence: TGTGCCAGCAGTGACAGGGTGCGAGAGACCCAGTACTTC. Translation gives CASSDRVRETQYF.

V usage is TRBV18 and J usage is TRBJ2-5, with 10 bases aligning to TRBD1. In germline, CDR1 is KGHSH, CDR2 LQKENI. The trim removed 6 bases at V and 5 bases at J, leaving 9 bases unmatched. The CDR3 contains 15 residues. CDR3 DNA: TGTGCCAGCTCCGCGGGACAGGGGCCCTCGGAGACCCAGTACTTC. The encoded protein is CASSAGQGPSETQYF.

The chain carries TRBV27 and TRBJ2-1; the match to TRBD2 covers 13 bases. The CDR3 contains 15 residues. The germline V gene has CDR1 MNHEY and CDR2 SMNVEV (reference sequence). Unmatched junction bases numbered 13, after V lost 9 bases and J lost 11 bases. CDR3 in amino acids: CASQSWTSGSNKQFF. The CDR3 bases are TGTGCCAGTCAATCATGGACTAGCGGGAGCAACAAGCAGTTCTTC.

The chain employs TRBV7-2 and TRBJ2-5; D is unresolved. The CDR3 loop spans 12 amino acids. CDR1 is SGHTA, CDR2 FQGNSA, per germline. Trimming removed 6 bases from V and 4 bases from J, with 9 bases in between. The CDR3 bases are TGTGCCAGCAGTTTCGGAGTAGAGACCCAGTACTTC. The encoded protein is CASSFGVETQYF.

V and J are TRBV14 and TRBJ2-5, with a possible D match to TRBD1 (6 bases). V lost 4 bases, J lost 7 bases, and 10 bases lay in between. From germline, CDR1 is SGHDN and CDR2 FVKESK. This CDR3 comprises 12 residues. CDR3 region: CASSPQGWTQYF. The CDR3 bases are TGTGCCAGCAGCCCCCAGGGGTGGACCCAGTACTTC.

This clone came up a few times. The rearrangement links TRBV7-9 to TRBJ1-1; possible D gene TRBD1, 5 bases. Trimming left V 6 bases short and J 0 bases short, with 11 bases between. The CDR3 spans 14 residues. CDR1 is SEHNR, CDR2 FQNEAQ, per germline (reference sequence). CDR3 loop: CASRMTAMNTEAFF. The DNA for the CDR3 is TGTGCCAGCAGGATGACAGCAATGAACACTGAAGCTTTCTTT.

This clone was counted between two and nine times. This chain connects TRBV29-1 to TRBJ2-7; a weak D match, TRBD1 (6 bases). Germline V gene lookup returns CDR1 SQVTM and CDR2 ANQGSEA. The CDR3 length is 13 residues. V was shortened by 6 bases and J by 5 bases, with 17 bases between the two germline ends. The CDR3 coding sequence is TGCAGCGTGGCTCCAATGACAGGAAACGAGCAGTACTTC. Protein product: CSVAPMTGNEQYF.

This clone was detected only a few times. The chain couples TRBV6-5 to TRBJ1-2, with D perhaps matching TRBD1 (5 bases). CDR3 length: 13 amino acids. The germline V gene has CDR1 MNHEY and CDR2 SVGAGI. Trimming pared 9 bases from V and 6 bases from J, leaving 17 bases between. Here the CDR3 reads CASNGGVINGYTF. In nucleotides, the CDR3 is TGTGCCAGTAACGGGGGAGTTATCAATGGCTACACCTTC.

In its sample, this clone was seen a few times. The gene calls are TRBV7-3 and TRBJ2-1; the match to TRBD2 covers 13 bases. The CDR3 runs 16 residues. CDR1 and CDR2 (germline): SGHTA, FQGTGA. Losses at the gene ends were 5 bases for V and 6 bases for J; bases not matched to a gene: 7. The CDR3 reads CASSGMGLAGINEQFF. Written as DNA, the CDR3 is TGTGCCAGCAGCGGCATGGGACTAGCGGGGATCAATGAGCAGTTCTTC.

This clone appeared a few times. The J gene is TRBJ2-5, the V gene TRBV9; TRBD2 aligns across 9 bases. CDR3 length: 18 amino acids. CDR1 and CDR2 (germline): SGDLS, YYNGEE. V trimming: 4 bases; J trimming: 5 bases; junction bases outside the gene matches: 18. CDR3 sequence (DNA): TGTGCCAGCAGCACCTCCGGGGCGGGAGGGCCTGAGTCGGAGACCCAGTACTTC. It specifies CASSTSGAGGPESETQYF. Full variable domain (missing parts from reference TRBV9 and TRBJ2-5): DSGVTQTPKHLITATGQRVTLRCSPRSGDLSVYWYQQSLDQGLQFLIQYYNGEERAKGNILERFSAQQFPDLHSELNLSSLELGDSALYFCASSTSGAGGPESETQYFGPGTRLLVL.

This clone turned up a few times. This chain joins TRBV28 and TRBJ2-7, with D possibly being TRBD1 (5 bases). The CDR3 covers 13 residues. Germline CDR1 MDHEN, CDR2 SYDVKM. V lost 3 bases and J lost 6, with 12 bases in between. The CDR3 DNA is TGTGCCAGCAGTTTCATCACAGGTTTCGAGCAGTACTTC. Translating it yields CASSFITGFEQYF. Full variable domain (outside the CDR3, taken from reference TRBV28 and TRBJ2-7): DVKVTQSSRYLVKRTGEKVFLECVQDMDHENMFWYRQDPGLGLRLIYFSYDVKMKEKGDIPEGYSVSREKKERFSLILESASTNQTSMYLCASSFITGFEQYFGPGTRLTVT.

The table lists this clone with a few counts. The genes are TRBV15 and TRBJ1-1, with D possibly being TRBD1 (6 bases). There are 15 residues in the CDR3. Germline values: CDR1 LNHNV, CDR2 YYDKDF (reference sequence). V was cut by 9 bases and J by 2 bases, with 19 bases left in between. CDR3 DNA: TGTGCCACTTCAAGGAGACAGGCTTTTAACACTGAAGCTTTCTTT. Encoded protein: CATSRRQAFNTEAFF.